What follows are 25 T cell receptor beta chains derived from one specimen sequenced in a study of blood T cell repertoires in COVID-19. The data were produced by immunoSEQ multiplex PCR, yet TCRdb's version contains in-frame clones alone and is incomplete. Of 150,000 to 200,000 clones detected, 87% appear once; the ten largest clones hold more than 5%. Sequencing used peripheral blood. The receptors were gathered from a human donor in a cohort sampled during active COVID-19.

The chain combines TRBV6-2 or TRBV6-3 with TRBJ1-2; 7 positions agree with TRBD1. CDR3 length: 13 residues. The germline V gene has CDR1 MNHEY and CDR2 SVGEGT. V shed 5 bases, J shed 6 bases, and the junction held 6 bases outside the gene matches. The CDR3 DNA reads as TGTGCCAGCAGTCCACAGGGGTTTAATGGCTACACCTTC. Translated, it gives CASSPQGFNGYTF.

V gene TRBV7-2 combines with J gene TRBJ1-2; D is unclear. This CDR3 comprises 14 residues. Trimming shortened V by 1 base and J by 0 bases, and 6 bases separated the two germline ends. Looked up from germline, CDR1 is SGHTA and CDR2 is FQGNSA. CDR3 DNA sequence: TGTGCCAGCAGCTTAGTCCAGACTAACTATGGCTACACCTTC. Translating it yields CASSLVQTNYGYTF.

The chain recombines TRBV5-6 with TRBJ2-7; D uncertain. CDR3 length: 13 residues. In germline, CDR1 is SGHDT, CDR2 YYEEEE. Trimming removed 0 bases from V and 6 bases from J, with 10 bases in between. CDR3 loop: CASSLVYDFEQYF. DNA of the CDR3: TGTGCCAGCAGCTTGGTGTACGACTTCGAGCAGTACTTC.

The rearrangement uses TRBV6-6 and TRBJ1-5; 7 bases are a match to TRBD1. The CDR3 is 14 amino acids. CDR1 is MNHNY and CDR2 is SVGAGI in the germline V gene (reference sequence). The junction had 3 bases not matched to a gene; V was cut back by 0 bases and J by 7 bases. This CDR3 is CASSYSQGEQPQHF. CDR3 DNA sequence: TGTGCCAGCAGTTACTCCCAGGGGGAGCAGCCCCAGCATTTT.

The chain couples TRBV28 to TRBJ1-1; D is perhaps TRBD1 (5 bases). CDR1 and CDR2 (germline): MDHEN, SYDVKM. The ends were cut back, 5 bases at V and 3 bases at J, with 13 bases in the middle. The CDR3 is made up of 14 amino acids. The CDR3: CASSGYWGDTEAFF. CDR3 DNA sequence: TGTGCCAGCAGTGGGTATTGGGGGGACACTGAAGCTTTCTTT.

V gene TRBV7-9 combines with J gene TRBJ2-1; 10 bases line up with TRBD1. J gave up 8 bases and V 5 bases, and 9 bases lay outside the gene matches. The CDR3 runs 15 residues. Germline CDR1 reads SEHNR; CDR2 reads FQNEAQ (reference sequence). CDR3 in amino acids: CASSLPGQGEDEQFF. In DNA, the CDR3 is TGTGCCAGCAGCCTCCCAGGACAGGGGGAAGATGAGCAGTTCTTC.

This clone was seen only a few times. This chain connects TRBV3-1 (or the pseudogene TRBV3-2) to TRBJ1-2; D possibly corresponds to TRBD1 (5 bases). Trimming stripped 1 base from V and 4 bases from J, with 10 bases between. Germline V CDR1 and CDR2: LGHDT, YNNKEL (reference sequence). This CDR3 region has 14 residues. CDR3 bases: TGTGCCAGCAGCCAAGCCCCAGGGCCCTATGGCTACACCTTC. This sequence encodes CASSQAPGPYGYTF.

The rearrangement joins TRBV15 to TRBJ2-5; TRBD2 agrees at 8 bases. CDR1 is LNHNV and CDR2 is YYDKDF in the germline V gene (reference sequence). J gave up 5 bases and V 5 bases, and 13 bases lay outside the gene matches. CDR3 length: 16 residues. The CDR3 coding sequence is TGTGCCACCAGCCTGCGACTAGCGAGCTCCCAGGAGACCCAGTACTTC. Protein sequence: CATSLRLASSQETQYF.

This clone has more than one count but fewer than ten. CDR3 loop: CASSYRGAGTEAFF. CDR3 DNA: TGTGCCAGCAGTTACCGGGGGGCCGGAACTGAAGCTTTCTTT. The gene calls are TRBV6-5 and TRBJ1-1, with a tentative D call TRBD1 (6 bases). CDR1 and CDR2 (germline): MNHEY, SVGAGI. Between the trimmed V and J ends, which lost 2 bases and 5 bases, there was a span of 12 bases. CDR3 length equals 14 residues.

Only one count was recorded for this clone. The V and J genes are TRBV4-1 and TRBJ2-3; D might be TRBD2 (6 bases). CDR1 and CDR2 (germline): MGHRA, YSYEKL. This CDR3 has 16 residues. The germline V and J ends were trimmed by 0 bases and 3 bases, with 13 bases remaining between them. This CDR3 is CASSQELLASTDTQYF. In DNA form, the CDR3 reads TGCGCCAGCAGCCAAGAATTGCTAGCGTCAACAGATACGCAGTATTTT.

The rearrangement uses TRBV10-3 and TRBJ2-7; D is unresolved. The V gene lost 4 bases and the J gene lost 5 bases, with 12 bases spanning the gap. The CDR3 is made up of 13 amino acids. Germline V gene sequence: CDR1 ENHRY, CDR2 SYGVKD. This CDR3 reads CAISVSGFHEQYF. In DNA form, the CDR3 reads TGTGCCATCAGTGTTTCAGGTTTCCACGAGCAGTACTTC.

V gene TRBV5-1 combines with J gene TRBJ2-7, with a weak D call TRBD1 (6 bases). The CDR3 spans 15 residues. Deletions cut 2 bases from V and 1 base from J, with 13 bases between. CDR1 and CDR2 from the germline V gene are SGHRS and YFSETQ. CDR3 DNA: TGCGCCAGCAGCTTTAGTCACAGGGCGTCCTACGAGCAGTACTTC. Protein sequence: CASSFSHRASYEQYF.

The chain joins TRBV30 to TRBJ1-1; 8 positions match TRBD1. Germline assignment: CDR1 GTSNPN and CDR2 SVGIG (reference sequence). This CDR3 comprises 14 residues. Trimming removed 4 bases from V and 4 bases from J; junction bases left unmatched: 8. For the CDR3, the DNA is TGTGCCTGGAACACGGACAGGGTCAGCACTGAAGCTTTCTTT. Encoded protein: CAWNTDRVSTEAFF.

The chain couples TRBV6-5 to TRBJ1-2, with D unresolved. The CDR3 is made up of 14 amino acids. Per germline, CDR1 MNHEY and CDR2 SVGAGI. V lost 7 bases and J lost 0, with 12 bases in between. For the CDR3, the DNA is TGTGCCAGCACCCCAGGAGGGTCTAACTATGGCTACACCTTC. This codes for CASTPGGSNYGYTF.

This clone was recorded a few times. V and J are TRBV30 and TRBJ2-7, with TRBD1 identical over 7 bases. V lost 1 base and J lost 7; bases outside the gene matches: 10. The V gene's germline CDR1 is GTSNPN and CDR2 SVGIG (reference sequence). The CDR3 length is 14 residues. CDR3 region: CAWSEGQRSKEQYF. The CDR3 DNA reads TGTGCCTGGAGTGAGGGACAGCGTAGTAAGGAGCAGTACTTC.

The chain is built from TRBV5-6 and TRBJ2-3, with D unresolved. Germline V lookup: CDR1 SGHDT, CDR2 YYEEEE. The CDR3 is made up of 14 amino acids. Deletions cut 0 bases from V and 2 bases from J, with 7 bases between. Here the CDR3 reads CASSLASYTDTQYF. In DNA, the CDR3 is TGTGCCAGCAGCTTGGCTTCGTACACAGATACGCAGTATTTT.

The V and J genes are TRBV18 and TRBJ1-1; 10 nucleotides line up with TRBD1. The CDR3 loop spans 15 amino acids. Trimming cost V 1 base and J 2 bases; bases outside gene matches: 1. Germline V CDR1 and CDR2: KGHSH, LQKENI. CDR3 nucleotides: TGTGCCAGCTCACCACGACAGGGGGCTAACACTGAAGCTTTCTTT. Amino acids: CASSPRQGANTEAFF.

J is TRBJ2-7 and V is TRBV6-1; 8 nucleotides match TRBD1. The germline V gene encodes CDR1 MNHNS and CDR2 SASEGT. The CDR3 totals 16 residues. The V segment lost 4 bases and the J segment 0 bases; nucleotides outside the gene matches: 8. The CDR3 DNA sequence: TGTGCCAGCAGTGCCGCCGGGACAGGTGCCTCCTACGAGCAGTACTTC. Its translation: CASSAAGTGASYEQYF.

The chain is built from TRBV7-2 and TRBJ1-4; 7 bases match TRBD1. Trimming took 3 bases from V and 5 from J; bases not matched to a gene: 18. This CDR3 spans 19 amino acids. In germline, CDR1 is SGHTA, CDR2 FQGNSA. This chain's CDR3 is CASSLGPGTVGRGNEKLFF. CDR3 sequence (DNA): TGTGCCAGCAGCTTGGGTCCCGGGACAGTGGGGCGAGGGAATGAAAAACTGTTTTTT.

J is TRBJ1-1 and V is TRBV30; D might be TRBD1 (5 bases). The V end was cut by 2 bases, the J end by 8 bases, with 18 bases between. The CDR3 has 14 residues. Germline CDR1 is GTSNPN and CDR2 is SVGIG (reference sequence). This chain's CDR3 is CAWSPLPGLREAFF. CDR3 bases: TGTGCCTGGAGTCCTCTTCCGGGACTGAGGGAAGCTTTCTTT.

The chain recombines TRBV7-2 with TRBJ1-1; the match to TRBD1 covers 10 bases. This CDR3 is 15 amino acids long. Per germline, CDR1 SGHTA and CDR2 FQGNSA. V shed 2 bases and J 10 bases; nucleotides not matched to a gene: 10. The CDR3 DNA follows: TGTGCCAGCAGCTTACCCCGGGGACAGGGGTGGGGAGCTTTCTTT. It encodes CASSLPRGQGWGAFF.

J is TRBJ2-7 and V is TRBV19; TRBD2 matches 10 bases. V lost 5 bases and J lost 5; bases outside the gene matches: 9. Germline assignment: CDR1 LNHDA and CDR2 SQIVND (reference sequence). This CDR3 region has 15 residues. DNA of the CDR3: TGTGCCAGTAGTCCACGGAGCGGGGGGGTAAACGAGCAGTACTTC. Translated: CASSPRSGGVNEQYF.

This chain's CDR3 is CAATGGPGGNEQYF. CDR3 in DNA: TGTGCCGCTACCGGGGGGCCTGGGGGCAACGAGCAGTACTTC. This sequence joins TRBV30 and TRBJ2-7; possibly TRBD2 for D (7 bases). Germline V gene data show CDR1 as GTSNPN and CDR2 as SVGIG (reference sequence). Trimming took off 8 bases at V and 5 bases at J, with 22 bases between the two ends. This CDR3 spans 14 amino acids.

The chain combines TRBV7-2 with TRBJ2-7; weak D call: TRBD2 (6 bases). Per germline, CDR1 SGHTA and CDR2 FQGNSA. The CDR3 extends over 15 amino acids. Trimming took off 3 bases at V and 4 bases at J, with 16 bases between the two ends. This chain's CDR3 is CASSFSRGLSYEQYF. DNA for the CDR3: TGTGCCAGCAGCTTTTCCCGGGGACTCAGTTACGAGCAGTACTTC.

The chain recombines TRBV7-9 with TRBJ1-1, with 9 positions matching TRBD1. The CDR3 has 16 amino acids. Germline CDR1 reads SEHNR; CDR2 reads FQNEAQ (reference sequence). Trimming removed 3 bases from V and 2 bases from J; junction bases left unmatched: 7. CDR3 DNA: TGTGCCAGCAGCTTCGACAGGGGGTCGTTAAACACTGAAGCTTTCTTT. Protein sequence: CASSFDRGSLNTEAFF.